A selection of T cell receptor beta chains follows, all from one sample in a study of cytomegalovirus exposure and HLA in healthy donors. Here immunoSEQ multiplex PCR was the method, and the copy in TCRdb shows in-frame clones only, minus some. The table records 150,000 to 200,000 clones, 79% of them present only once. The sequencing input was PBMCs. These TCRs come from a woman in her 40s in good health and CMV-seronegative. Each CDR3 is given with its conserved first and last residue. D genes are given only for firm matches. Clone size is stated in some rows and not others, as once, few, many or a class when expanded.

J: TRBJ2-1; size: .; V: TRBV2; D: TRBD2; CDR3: CASSDGSGRQGNEQFF; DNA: TGTGCCAGCAGTGATGGTAGCGGGAGACAGGGCAATGAGCAGTTCTTC
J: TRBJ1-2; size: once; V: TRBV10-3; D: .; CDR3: CAISPVDTLYGYTF; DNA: TGTGCCATCTCCCCGGTGGACACCTTGTATGGCTACACCTTC
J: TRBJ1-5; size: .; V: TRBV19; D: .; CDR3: CASSPGQWNQPQHF; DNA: TGTGCCAGTAGTCCAGGACAGTGGAATCAGCCCCAGCATTTT
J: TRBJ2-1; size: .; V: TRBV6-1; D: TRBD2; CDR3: CASSEAAPGTTLDVQFF; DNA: TGTGCCAGCAGTGAAGCCGCGCCCGGGACTACCCTCGATGTGCAGTTCTTC
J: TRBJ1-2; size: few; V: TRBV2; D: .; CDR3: CATWAGEGYTF; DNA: TGTGCCACCTGGGCAGGTGAAGGCTACACCTTC
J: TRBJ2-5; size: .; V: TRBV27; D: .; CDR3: CASSPSGYIMAQYF; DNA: TGTGCCAGCAGTCCCAGTGGTTACATCATGGCCCAGTACTTC
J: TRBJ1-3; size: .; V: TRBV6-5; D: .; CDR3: CASRITGSGNTIYF; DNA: TGTGCCAGCAGAATCACAGGGTCTGGAAACACCATATATTTT
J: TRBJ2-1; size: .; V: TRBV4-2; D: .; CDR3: CASSQRAGLSYNEQFF; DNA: TGTGCCAGCAGCCAACGAGCGGGTCTCTCCTACAATGAGCAGTTCTTC
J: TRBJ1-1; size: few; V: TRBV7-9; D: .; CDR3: CASSSTGDENTEAFF; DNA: TGTGCCAGCAGCTCGACCGGGGATGAGAACACTGAAGCTTTCTTT
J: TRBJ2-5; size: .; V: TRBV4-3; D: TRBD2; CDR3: CASSQDLQAGQETQYF; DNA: TGCGCCAGCAGCCAAGATCTCCAAGCGGGGCAAGAGACCCAGTACTTC
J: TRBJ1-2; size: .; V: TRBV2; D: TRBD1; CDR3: CASSELPGGGYTF; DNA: TGTGCCAGCAGTGAATTGCCAGGGGGGGGCTACACCTTC
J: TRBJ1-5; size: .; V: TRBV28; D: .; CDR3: CASTLVRGNQPQHF; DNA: TGTGCCAGCACCCTTGTGAGGGGCAATCAGCCCCAGCATTTT
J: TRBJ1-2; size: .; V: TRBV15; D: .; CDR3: CATSREAQGLTRGYTF; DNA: TGTGCCACCAGCAGAGAGGCACAGGGATTAACGCGTGGCTACACCTTC
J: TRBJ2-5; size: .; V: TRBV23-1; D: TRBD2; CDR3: CASSGTSGGPETQYF; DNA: TGCGCCAGCAGCGGGACTAGCGGGGGGCCCGAGACCCAGTACTTC
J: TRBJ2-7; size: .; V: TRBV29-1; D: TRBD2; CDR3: CSAKGTITYEQYF; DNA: TGCAGCGCCAAAGGGACTATCACCTACGAGCAGTACTTC
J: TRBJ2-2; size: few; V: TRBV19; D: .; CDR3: CASSRTWENTGELFF; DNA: TGTGCCAGTAGTAGGACTTGGGAGAACACCGGGGAGCTGTTTTTT
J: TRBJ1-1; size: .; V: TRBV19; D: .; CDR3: CASSIPGSTEAFF; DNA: TGTGCCAGTAGTATACCTGGGAGCACTGAAGCTTTCTTT
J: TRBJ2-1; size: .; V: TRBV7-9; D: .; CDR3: CASSSPRGVGEQFF; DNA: TGTGCCAGCAGCTCCCCCCGTGGTGTCGGTGAGCAGTTCTTC
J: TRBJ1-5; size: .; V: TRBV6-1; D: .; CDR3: CASSEVGGRTNQPQHF; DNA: TGTGCCAGCAGTGAAGTCGGAGGGCGTACCAATCAGCCCCAGCATTTT
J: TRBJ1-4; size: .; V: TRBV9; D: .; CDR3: CASSVGIMGGEFEKLFF; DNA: TGTGCCAGCAGCGTAGGAATCATGGGGGGGGAGTTTGAAAAACTGTTTTTT
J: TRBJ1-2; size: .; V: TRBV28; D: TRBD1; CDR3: CASSSPPTGEDGYTF; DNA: TGTGCCAGCAGTTCCCCCCCGACAGGGGAGGATGGCTACACCTTC
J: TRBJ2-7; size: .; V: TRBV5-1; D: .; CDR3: CASSLARTYEQYF; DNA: TGCGCCAGCAGCTTGGCCAGGACCTACGAGCAGTACTTC
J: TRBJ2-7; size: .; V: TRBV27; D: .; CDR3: CAGSQSTGMGPYEQYF; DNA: TGTGCCGGCAGCCAATCTACAGGGATGGGCCCCTACGAGCAGTACTTC
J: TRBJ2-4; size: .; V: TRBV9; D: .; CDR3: CASSSQQGAKNIQYF; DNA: TGTGCCAGCAGCTCCCAACAGGGAGCCAAAAACATTCAGTACTTC
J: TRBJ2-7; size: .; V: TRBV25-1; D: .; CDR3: CASSDFSPGDEQYF; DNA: TGTGCCAGCAGTGATTTTTCTCCAGGGGACGAGCAGTACTTC
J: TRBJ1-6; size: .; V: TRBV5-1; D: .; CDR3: CASSSGSYNSPLHF; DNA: TGCGCCAGCAGCTCCGGCTCCTATAATTCACCCCTCCACTTT
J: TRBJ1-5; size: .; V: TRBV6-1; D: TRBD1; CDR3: CASIRQGRNNQPQHF; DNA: TGTGCCTCAATTAGACAGGGAAGGAACAATCAGCCCCAGCATTTT
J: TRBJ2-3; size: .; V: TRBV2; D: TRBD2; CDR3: CASSPSGWADTQYF; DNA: TGTGCCAGCAGTCCTAGCGGATGGGCAGATACGCAGTATTTT
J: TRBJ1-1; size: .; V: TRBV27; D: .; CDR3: CASSLSSMNTEAFF; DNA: TGTGCCAGCAGTTTATCGTCAATGAACACTGAAGCTTTCTTT
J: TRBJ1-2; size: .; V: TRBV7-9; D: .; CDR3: CASSPSSGINYGYTF; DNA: TGTGCCAGCAGCCCCTCGTCCGGGATCAATTATGGCTACACCTTC
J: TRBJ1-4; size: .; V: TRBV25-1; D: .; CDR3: CASSESAGAYEKLFF; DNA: TGTGCCAGCAGTGAATCCGCGGGGGCTTACGAAAAACTGTTTTTT
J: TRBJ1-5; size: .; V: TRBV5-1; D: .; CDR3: CASSSDGGSNQPQHF; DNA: TGCGCCAGCAGCTCGGACGGAGGTAGCAATCAGCCCCAGCATTTT
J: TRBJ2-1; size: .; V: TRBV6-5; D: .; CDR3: CASSLTGYNEQFF; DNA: TGTGCCAGCAGTTTAACAGGGTACAATGAGCAGTTCTTC
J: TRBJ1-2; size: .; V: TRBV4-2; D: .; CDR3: CASSQQGLGYTF; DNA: TGTGCCAGCAGCCAGCAGGGACTTGGCTACACCTTC
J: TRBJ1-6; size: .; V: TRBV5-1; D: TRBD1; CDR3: CASSLGTGFSPLHF; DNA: TGCGCCAGCAGCTTGGGGACAGGCTTTTCACCCCTCCACTTT
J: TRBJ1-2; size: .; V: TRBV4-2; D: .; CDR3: CASSPESRPTGYGYTF; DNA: TGTGCCAGCAGCCCAGAGAGTAGACCGACGGGGTATGGCTACACCTTC
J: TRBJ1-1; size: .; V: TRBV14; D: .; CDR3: CASSQDVIGGRRTEAFF; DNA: TGTGCCAGCAGCCAAGATGTCATCGGGGGGCGCAGAACTGAAGCTTTCTTT
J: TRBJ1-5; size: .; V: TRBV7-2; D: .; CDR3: CASSLSGGDQPQHF; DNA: TGTGCCAGCAGCTTAAGCGGCGGCGATCAGCCCCAGCATTTT
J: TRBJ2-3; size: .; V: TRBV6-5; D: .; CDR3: CASSYKGRYSTDTQYF; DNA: TGTGCCAGCAGTTACAAGGGGCGATACAGCACAGATACGCAGTATTTT
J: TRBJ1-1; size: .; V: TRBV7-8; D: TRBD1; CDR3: CASSLGQGQGKTEAFF; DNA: TGTGCCAGCAGCTTAGGCCAGGGACAGGGCAAGACTGAAGCTTTCTTT
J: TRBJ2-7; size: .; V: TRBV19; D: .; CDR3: CASSIDTREDEQYF; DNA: TGTGCCAGTAGTATAGATACCCGAGAGGACGAGCAGTACTTC
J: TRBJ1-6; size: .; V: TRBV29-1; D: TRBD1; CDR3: CSVADRNNSPLHF; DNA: TGCAGCGTCGCGGACAGGAATAATTCACCCCTCCACTTT
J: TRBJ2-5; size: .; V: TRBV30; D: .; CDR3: CAWSQIGGGKTQYF; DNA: TGTGCCTGGAGCCAAATTGGGGGCGGAAAGACCCAGTACTTC
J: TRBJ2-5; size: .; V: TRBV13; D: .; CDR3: CASMRPGVETQYF; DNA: TGTGCCAGCATGAGGCCGGGGGTGGAGACCCAGTACTTC
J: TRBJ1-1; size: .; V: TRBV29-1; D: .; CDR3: CSVESRGWTEAFF; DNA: TGCAGCGTTGAAAGCAGGGGTTGGACTGAAGCTTTCTTT
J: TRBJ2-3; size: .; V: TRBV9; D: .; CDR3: CASSVGGGGGDTQYF; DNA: TGTGCCAGCAGCGTAGGGGGCGGGGGCGGGGATACGCAGTATTTT
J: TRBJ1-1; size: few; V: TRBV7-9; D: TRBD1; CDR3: CASTGQGNTEAFF; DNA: TGTGCCAGCACGGGACAGGGGAACACTGAAGCTTTCTTT
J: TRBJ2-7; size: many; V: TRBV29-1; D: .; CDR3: CSVDSRDSAEQYF; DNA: TGCAGCGTCGACTCGCGGGACTCTGCCGAGCAGTACTTC
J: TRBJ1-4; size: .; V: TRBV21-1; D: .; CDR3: CASSKALTFREKLFF; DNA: TGTGCCAGCAGCAAAGCGCTTACCTTCAGGGAAAAACTGTTTTTT
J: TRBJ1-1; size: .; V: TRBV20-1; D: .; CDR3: CSAPGNTEAFF; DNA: TGCAGTGCGCCAGGTAACACTGAAGCTTTCTTT
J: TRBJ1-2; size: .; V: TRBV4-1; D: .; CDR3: CASSQVSSNYGYTF; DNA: TGCGCCAGCAGCCAAGTATCTTCGAACTATGGCTACACCTTC